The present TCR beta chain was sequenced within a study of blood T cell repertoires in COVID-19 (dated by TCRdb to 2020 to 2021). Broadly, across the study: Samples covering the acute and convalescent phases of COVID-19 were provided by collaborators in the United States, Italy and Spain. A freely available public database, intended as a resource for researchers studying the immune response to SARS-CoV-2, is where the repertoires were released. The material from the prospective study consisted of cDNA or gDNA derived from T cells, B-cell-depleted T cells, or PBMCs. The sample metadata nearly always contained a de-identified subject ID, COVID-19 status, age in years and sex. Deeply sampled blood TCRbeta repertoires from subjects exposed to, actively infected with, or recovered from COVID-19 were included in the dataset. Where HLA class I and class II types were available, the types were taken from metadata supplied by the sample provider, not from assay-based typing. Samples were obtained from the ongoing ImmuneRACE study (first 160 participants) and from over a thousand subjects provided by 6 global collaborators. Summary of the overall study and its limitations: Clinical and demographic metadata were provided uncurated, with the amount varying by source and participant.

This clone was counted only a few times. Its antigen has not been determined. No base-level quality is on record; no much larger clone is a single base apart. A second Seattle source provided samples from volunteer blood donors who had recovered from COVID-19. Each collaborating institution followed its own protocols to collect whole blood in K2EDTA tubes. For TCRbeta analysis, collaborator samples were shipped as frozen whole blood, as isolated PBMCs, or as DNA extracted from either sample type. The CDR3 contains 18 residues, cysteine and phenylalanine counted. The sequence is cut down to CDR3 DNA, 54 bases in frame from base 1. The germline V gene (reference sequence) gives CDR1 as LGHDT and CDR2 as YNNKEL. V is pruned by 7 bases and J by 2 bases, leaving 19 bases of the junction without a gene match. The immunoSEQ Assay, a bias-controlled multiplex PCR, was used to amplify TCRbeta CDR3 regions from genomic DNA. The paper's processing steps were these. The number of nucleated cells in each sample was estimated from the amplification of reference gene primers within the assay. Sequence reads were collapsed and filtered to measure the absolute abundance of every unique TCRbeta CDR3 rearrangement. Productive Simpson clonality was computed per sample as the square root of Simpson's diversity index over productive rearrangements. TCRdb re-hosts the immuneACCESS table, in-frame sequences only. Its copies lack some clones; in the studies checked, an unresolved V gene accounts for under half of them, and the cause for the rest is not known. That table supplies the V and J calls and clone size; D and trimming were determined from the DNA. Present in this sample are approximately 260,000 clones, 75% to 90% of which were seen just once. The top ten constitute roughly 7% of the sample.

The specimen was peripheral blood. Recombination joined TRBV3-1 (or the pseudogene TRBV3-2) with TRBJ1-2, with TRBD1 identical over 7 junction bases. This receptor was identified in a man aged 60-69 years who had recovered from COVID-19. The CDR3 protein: CASNSVGDRGRANYGYTF. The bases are TGTGCCAGCAACTCGGTCGGGGATAGGGGGCGTGCGAACTATGGCTACACCTTC.